Described below is a single T cell receptor (beta chain) sequence and its context. Trimming at V came to 6 bases and at J to 1 base, leaving 13 bases not matched to a gene. This CDR3 is built from 17 residues. The germline V gene encodes CDR1 SEHNR and CDR2 FQNEAQ (reference sequence). 60 Vbeta and 13 Jbeta primers were used in PCR. Clones were read by immunoSEQ multiplex PCR, and TCRdb kept only the in-frame ones, dropping some. The repertoire holds 100,000 to 150,000 clones, with 80% as singletons. This entry comes from a study of cytomegalovirus exposure and HLA in healthy donors. The TCR was taken from a man aged 25 to 40 in good health and CMV-seronegative. The V gene is TRBV7-9, the J gene TRBJ1-1, with 8 bases identical to TRBD1. The sequencing sample was made of PBMCs. The CDR3 here is CASSARNRGASNTEAFF. CDR3 bases: TGTGCCAGCAGTGCAAGGAACAGGGGGGCGTCGAACACTGAAGCTTTCTTT.